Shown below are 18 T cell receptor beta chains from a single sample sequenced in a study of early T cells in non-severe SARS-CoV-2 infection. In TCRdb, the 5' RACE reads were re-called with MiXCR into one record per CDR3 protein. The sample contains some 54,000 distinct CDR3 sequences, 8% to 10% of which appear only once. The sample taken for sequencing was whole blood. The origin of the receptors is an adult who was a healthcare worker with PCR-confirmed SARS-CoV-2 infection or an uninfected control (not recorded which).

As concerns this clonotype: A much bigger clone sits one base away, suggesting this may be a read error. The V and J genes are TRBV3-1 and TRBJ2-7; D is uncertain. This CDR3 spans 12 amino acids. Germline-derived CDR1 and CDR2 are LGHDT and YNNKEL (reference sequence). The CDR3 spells CASSQSDHEQCF. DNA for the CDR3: TGTGCCAGCAGCCAATCGGACCACGAGCAGTGCTTC.

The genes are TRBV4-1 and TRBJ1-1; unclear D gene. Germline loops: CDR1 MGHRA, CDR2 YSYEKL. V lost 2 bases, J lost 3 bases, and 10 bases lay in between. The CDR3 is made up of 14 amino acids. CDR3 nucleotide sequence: TGCGCCAGCAGCCAAAGACTTTTGGACACTGAAGCTTTCTTT. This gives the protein CASSQRLLDTEAFF.

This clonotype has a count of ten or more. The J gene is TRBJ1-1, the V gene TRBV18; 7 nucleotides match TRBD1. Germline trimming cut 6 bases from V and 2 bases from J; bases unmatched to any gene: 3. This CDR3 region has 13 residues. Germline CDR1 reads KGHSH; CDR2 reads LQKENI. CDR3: CASSGQANTEAFF. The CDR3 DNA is TGTGCCAGCTCCGGACAGGCAAACACTGAAGCTTTCTTT.

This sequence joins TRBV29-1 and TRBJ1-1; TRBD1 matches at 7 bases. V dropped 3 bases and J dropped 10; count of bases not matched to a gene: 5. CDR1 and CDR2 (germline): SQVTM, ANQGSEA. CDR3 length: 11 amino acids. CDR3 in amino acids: CSVEWDSGAFF. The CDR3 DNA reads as TGCAGCGTTGAGTGGGACAGTGGAGCTTTCTTT.

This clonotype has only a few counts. For the CDR3, the DNA is TGTGCCAGTAGTACCTTGACTAGCGGGAGAACAAATGAGCAGTTCTTC. Its protein is CASSTLTSGRTNEQFF. This rearrangement joins TRBV19 to TRBJ2-1; TRBD2 aligns across 12 bases. This CDR3 spans 16 amino acids. Germline values: CDR1 LNHDA, CDR2 SQIVND (reference sequence). V lost 4 bases and J lost 7; bases outside the gene matches: 8.

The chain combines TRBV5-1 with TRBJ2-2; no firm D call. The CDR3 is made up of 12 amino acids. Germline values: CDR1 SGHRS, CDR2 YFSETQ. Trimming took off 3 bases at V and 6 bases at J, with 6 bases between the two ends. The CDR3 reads CASSSPPGELFF. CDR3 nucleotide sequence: TGCGCCAGCAGCTCCCCCCCCGGGGAGCTGTTTTTT.

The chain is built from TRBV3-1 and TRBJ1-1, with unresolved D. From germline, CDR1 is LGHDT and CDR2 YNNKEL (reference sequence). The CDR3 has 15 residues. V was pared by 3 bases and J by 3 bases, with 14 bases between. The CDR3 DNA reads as TGTGCCAGCAGCCACTCCGGACGAGGTCACACTGAAGCTTTCTTT. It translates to CASSHSGRGHTEAFF.

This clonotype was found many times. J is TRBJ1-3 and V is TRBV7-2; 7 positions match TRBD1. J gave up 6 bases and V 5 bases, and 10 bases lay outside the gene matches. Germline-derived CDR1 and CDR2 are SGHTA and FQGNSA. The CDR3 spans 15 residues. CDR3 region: CASSPGGTAENTIYF. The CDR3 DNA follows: TGTGCCAGCAGCCCCGGTGGGACAGCTGAAAACACCATATATTTT.

The CDR3 DNA sequence: TGTGCCAGTAGTATAAGACAGGGGGCCTACAATGAGCAGTTCTTC. Its protein product is CASSIRQGAYNEQFF. The rearrangement links TRBV19 to TRBJ2-1; TRBD1 matches 9 bases. V was pared by 2 bases and J by 2 bases, with 1 base of the junction left unmatched. CDR3 length equals 15 residues. Germline V CDR1 and CDR2: LNHDA, SQIVND (reference sequence).

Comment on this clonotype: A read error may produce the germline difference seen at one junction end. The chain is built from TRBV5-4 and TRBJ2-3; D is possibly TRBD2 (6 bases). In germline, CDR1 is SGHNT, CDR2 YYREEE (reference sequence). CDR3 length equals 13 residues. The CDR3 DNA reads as TGTGTCAGCAGCTCGTATCGGGGGGATACGCAGTATTTT. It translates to CVSSSYRGDTQYF.

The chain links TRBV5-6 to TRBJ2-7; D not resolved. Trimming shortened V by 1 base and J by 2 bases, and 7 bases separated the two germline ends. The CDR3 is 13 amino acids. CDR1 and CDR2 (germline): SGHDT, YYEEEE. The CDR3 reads CASSLQGAYEQYF. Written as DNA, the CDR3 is TGTGCCAGCAGCTTGCAAGGTGCCTACGAGCAGTACTTC.

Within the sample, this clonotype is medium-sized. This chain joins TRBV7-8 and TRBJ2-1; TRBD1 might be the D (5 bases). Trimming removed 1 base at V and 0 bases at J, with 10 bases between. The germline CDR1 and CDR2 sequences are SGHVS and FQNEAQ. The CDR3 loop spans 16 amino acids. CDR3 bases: TGTGCCAGCAGCTTAGTAGGGGAAAGCTCCTACAATGAGCAGTTCTTC. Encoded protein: CASSLVGESSYNEQFF. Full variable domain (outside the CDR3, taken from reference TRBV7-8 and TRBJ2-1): GAGVSQSPRYKVAKRGQDVALRCDPISGHVSLFWYQQALGQGPEFLTYFQNEAQLDKSGLPSDRFFAERPEGSVSTLKIQRTQQEDSAVYLCASSLVGESSYNEQFFGPGTRLTVL.

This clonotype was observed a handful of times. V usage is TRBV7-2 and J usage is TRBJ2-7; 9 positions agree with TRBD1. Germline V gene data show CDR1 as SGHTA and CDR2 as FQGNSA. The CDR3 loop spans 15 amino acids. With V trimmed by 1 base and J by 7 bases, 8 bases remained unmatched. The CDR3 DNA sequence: TGTGCCAGCAGCTTAGAAGGGACAGGGACCCTGGAGCAGTACTTC. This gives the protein CASSLEGTGTLEQYF.

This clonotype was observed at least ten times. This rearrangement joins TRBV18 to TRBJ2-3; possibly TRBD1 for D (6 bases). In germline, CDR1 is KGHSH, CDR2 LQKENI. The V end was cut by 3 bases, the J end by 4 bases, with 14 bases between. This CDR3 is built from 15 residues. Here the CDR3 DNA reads TGTGCCAGCTCACCCCTTCCGACAGGCGCAGATACGCAGTATTTT. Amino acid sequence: CASSPLPTGADTQYF.

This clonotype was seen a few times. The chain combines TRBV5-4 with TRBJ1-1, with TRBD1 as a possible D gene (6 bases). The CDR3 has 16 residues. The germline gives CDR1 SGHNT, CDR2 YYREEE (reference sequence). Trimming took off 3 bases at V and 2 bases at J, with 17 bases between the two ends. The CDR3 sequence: CASSSRRGGGNTEAFF. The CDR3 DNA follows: TGTGCCAGCAGCTCTCGGAGGGGAGGGGGAAACACTGAAGCTTTCTTT. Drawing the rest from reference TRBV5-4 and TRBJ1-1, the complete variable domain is ETGVTQSPTHLIKTRGQQVTLRCSSQSGHNTVSWYQQALGQGPQFIFQYYREEENGRGNFPPRFSGLQFPNYSSELNVNALELDDSALYLCASSSRRGGGNTEAFFGQGTRLTVV.

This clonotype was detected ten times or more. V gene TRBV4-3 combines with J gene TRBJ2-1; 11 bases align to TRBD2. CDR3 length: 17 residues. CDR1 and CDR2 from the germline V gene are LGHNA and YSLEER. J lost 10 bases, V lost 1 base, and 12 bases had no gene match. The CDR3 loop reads CASSQVGGVAGGNEQFF. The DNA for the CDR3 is TGCGCCAGCAGCCAAGTCGGGGGTGTAGCGGGAGGGAACGAGCAGTTCTTC.

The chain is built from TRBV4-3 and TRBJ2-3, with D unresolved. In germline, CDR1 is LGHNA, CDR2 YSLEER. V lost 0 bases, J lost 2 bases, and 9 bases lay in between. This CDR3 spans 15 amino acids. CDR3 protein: CASSQDRIVTDTQYF. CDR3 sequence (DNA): TGCGCCAGCAGCCAAGACAGGATCGTCACAGATACGCAGTATTTT.

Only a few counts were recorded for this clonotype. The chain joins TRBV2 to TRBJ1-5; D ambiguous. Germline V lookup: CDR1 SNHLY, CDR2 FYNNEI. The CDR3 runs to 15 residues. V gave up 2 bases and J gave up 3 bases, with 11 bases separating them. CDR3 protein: CASSESDGFNQPQHF. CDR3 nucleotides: TGTGCCAGCAGTGAATCAGACGGATTCAATCAGCCCCAGCATTTT.